What follows is one T cell receptor beta chain and its context. The data belong to a study of beta chain features in type 1 diabetes. Overall study context: Examination of sorted cells across all samples involved approximately 100,000,000 cells.

Reverse transcription of all isolated RNA meant that expressed TCRB transcripts were sequenced. Assay: immunoSEQ multiplex PCR; the TCRdb copy retains only in-frame clones and omits some. The table lists about 150,000 clones, 11% of them singletons. The germline CDR1 and CDR2 sequences are LNHDA and SQIVND (reference sequence). The CDR3 sequence is 13 residues long. V gave up 5 bases and J gave up 5 bases, with 12 bases separating them. Cell sorting via CD45RO/CCR7/CD25/CD127/CD95/CD27 was performed to obtain CD4+ naive, central memory, regulatory and stem cell-like memory cells. The V gene is TRBV19, the J gene TRBJ2-5, with D tentatively TRBD2 (5 bases). The clonotype originates from a man aged 18-30 years in good health. Source material: central memory CD4+ T cells from blood. CDR3 DNA sequence: TGTGCCAGTAGTCGTAGTCGGGGTGAGACCCAGTACTTC. Its translation: CASSRSRGETQYF. The full variable domain, rest sourced from reference TRBV19 and TRBJ2-5, is DGGITQSPKYLFRKEGQNVTLSCEQNLNHDAMYWYRQDPGQGLRLIYYSQIVNDFQKGDIAEGYSVSREKKESFPLTVTSAQKNPTAFYLCASSRSRGETQYFGPGTRLLVL.